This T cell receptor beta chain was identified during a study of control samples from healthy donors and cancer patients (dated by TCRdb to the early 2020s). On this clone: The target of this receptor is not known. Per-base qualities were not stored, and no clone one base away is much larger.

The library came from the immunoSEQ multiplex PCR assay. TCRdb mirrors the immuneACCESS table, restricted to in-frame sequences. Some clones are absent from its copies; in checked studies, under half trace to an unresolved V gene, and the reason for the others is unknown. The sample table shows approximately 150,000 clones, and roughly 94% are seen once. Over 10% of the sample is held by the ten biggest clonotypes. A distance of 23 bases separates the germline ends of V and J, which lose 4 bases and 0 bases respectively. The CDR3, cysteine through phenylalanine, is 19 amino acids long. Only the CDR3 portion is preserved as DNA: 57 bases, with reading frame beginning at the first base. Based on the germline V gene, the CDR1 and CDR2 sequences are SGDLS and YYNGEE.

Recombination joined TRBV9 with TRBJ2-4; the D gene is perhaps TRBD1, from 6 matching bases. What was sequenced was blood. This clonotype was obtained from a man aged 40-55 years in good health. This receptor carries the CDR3 CASSNPRTETTLAKNIQYF. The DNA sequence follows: TGTGCCAGCAGCAACCCCCGGACAGAAACCACCCTAGCCAAAAACATTCAGTACTTC. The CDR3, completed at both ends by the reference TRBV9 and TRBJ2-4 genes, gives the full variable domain DSGVTQTPKHLITATGQRVTLRCSPRSGDLSVYWYQQSLDQGLQFLIQYYNGEERAKGNILERFSAQQFPDLHSELNLSSLELGDSALYFCASSNPRTETTLAKNIQYFGAGTRLSVL.